This T cell receptor beta chain was recovered during a study of cytomegalovirus exposure and HLA in healthy donors. Whole-study findings and limits: Researchers counted around 180 TCR beta chains as cytomegalovirus-associated. Compared with the roughly 700-donor mean, an Asian-associated ancestry cluster reportedly had fewer N-insertions, according to a later analysis. Available immune exposure information was restricted to CMV serostatus only.

The PCR ran on 60 Vbeta and 13 Jbeta primers. TCRdb's copy holds only in-frame clones and misses some; the assay was immunoSEQ multiplex PCR. The sample consists of about 140,000 clones, 78% of them appearing once. All the people who gave samples were healthy bone marrow donors. The V gene's germline CDR1 is SNHLY and CDR2 FYNNEI. The CDR3 totals 11 residues. Trimming pared 7 bases from V and 1 base from J, leaving 4 bases between. Turning to this clone: Its antigen remains unknown. A much larger clone lies one base from this, so it may be a read error.

Sequencing used PBMCs. The sequence was collected from a woman between 40 and 55 years old in good health and CMV-seropositive. V is TRBV2 and J is TRBJ1-1, with D unclear. The CDR3 DNA reads as TGTGCCAGCATCGGGAACACTGAAGCTTTCTTT. Translation gives CASIGNTEAFF.